Below are 5 T cell receptor beta chains sequenced from a single sample in a study of blood T cell repertoires in COVID-19. Repertoires were generated with immunoSEQ multiplex PCR, while TCRdb's copy carries only in-frame clones and drops some. The table shows approximately 280,000 clones, with 90% occurring only once. Material for sequencing was peripheral blood. Receptor source: a woman aged 25-40 years with COVID-19, enrolled during active disease.

This clone was seen just once. The chain employs TRBV19 and TRBJ2-1, with D perhaps matching TRBD1 (5 bases). Trimming took off 3 bases at V and 1 base at J, with 10 bases between the two ends. The V gene's germline CDR1 is LNHDA and CDR2 SQIVND (reference sequence). The CDR3 extends over 15 amino acids. CDR3 protein: CASSMGPNSYNEQFF. The CDR3 DNA sequence: TGTGCCAGTAGTATGGGGCCGAATTCCTACAATGAGCAGTTCTTC.

J is TRBJ1-6 and V is TRBV30; 9 bases fit TRBD1. Germline values: CDR1 GTSNPN, CDR2 SVGIG (reference sequence). The CDR3 covers 14 residues. After removal of 4 bases from V and 10 bases from J, the junction contained 8 bases not matched to a gene. CDR3 nucleotides: TGTGCCTGGATAGCCGACAGGGGGAGCTCACCCCTCCACTTT. This translates into CAWIADRGSSPLHF.

The chain recombines TRBV14 with TRBJ1-1; D gene ambiguous. The CDR3 is made up of 13 amino acids. Trimming left V 4 bases short and J 6 bases short, with 12 bases between. Germline CDR1 reads SGHDN; CDR2 reads FVKESK. CDR3 sequence: CASSLRGSPEAFF. The CDR3 region has the DNA TGTGCCAGCAGCCTAAGAGGGTCACCTGAAGCTTTCTTT.

The rearrangement uses TRBV5-4 and TRBJ1-4; D not certain. The CDR3 loop spans 14 amino acids. Germline V gene sequence: CDR1 SGHNT, CDR2 YYREEE (reference sequence). V was trimmed by 0 bases and J by 7 bases, leaving 10 bases between them. The CDR3 DNA is TGTGCCAGCAGCTTGGAGATAAACGGTGAAAAACTGTTTTTT. Amino acid sequence: CASSLEINGEKLFF.

This chain links TRBV5-4 with TRBJ2-2, with D perhaps matching TRBD2 (6 bases). Between the trimmed V and J ends, which lost 3 bases and 5 bases, there was a span of 17 bases. Germline assignment: CDR1 SGHNT and CDR2 YYREEE (reference sequence). The CDR3 is 16 amino acids. The CDR3 region is CASSSEGGGKTGELFF. The CDR3 DNA sequence: TGTGCCAGCAGCTCCGAGGGAGGTGGGAAAACCGGGGAGCTGTTTTTT. The full variable domain, in which reference TRBV5-4 and TRBJ2-2 provide the parts outside the CDR3, is ETGVTQSPTHLIKTRGQQVTLRCSSQSGHNTVSWYQQALGQGPQFIFQYYREEENGRGNFPPRFSGLQFPNYSSELNVNALELDDSALYLCASSSEGGGKTGELFFGEGSRLTVL.